This T cell receptor beta chain stems from a study of shared clonotypes between healthy human individuals. Method: immunoSEQ multiplex PCR; TCRdb's copy keeps in-frame clones and lacks some. The table records about 1 million clones, roughly 70% of them present only once. Study-level findings and limits: For sorted subsets, rarefaction showed incomplete sequencing despite large depth. Unshared clonotypes carried lower generation probabilities than those common to all four donors.

To note about this clone: Antigen specificity is unknown.

CDR3 length: 10 residues. Germline lookup yields CDR1 SQVTM and CDR2 ANQGSEA. V shed 6 bases and J shed 10 bases, with 10 bases lying between them. The V gene is TRBV29-1, the J gene TRBJ2-1, with D perhaps assigned TRBD1 or TRBD2 (5 bases each). The receptor was derived from a young man in good health. Specimen: memory CD4+ T cells sorted from blood. Subset here: CD45RA-negative fraction. The CDR3 region has the DNA TGCAGCGTGGGACCGGACGAGCAGTTCTTC. Protein product: CSVGPDEQFF.